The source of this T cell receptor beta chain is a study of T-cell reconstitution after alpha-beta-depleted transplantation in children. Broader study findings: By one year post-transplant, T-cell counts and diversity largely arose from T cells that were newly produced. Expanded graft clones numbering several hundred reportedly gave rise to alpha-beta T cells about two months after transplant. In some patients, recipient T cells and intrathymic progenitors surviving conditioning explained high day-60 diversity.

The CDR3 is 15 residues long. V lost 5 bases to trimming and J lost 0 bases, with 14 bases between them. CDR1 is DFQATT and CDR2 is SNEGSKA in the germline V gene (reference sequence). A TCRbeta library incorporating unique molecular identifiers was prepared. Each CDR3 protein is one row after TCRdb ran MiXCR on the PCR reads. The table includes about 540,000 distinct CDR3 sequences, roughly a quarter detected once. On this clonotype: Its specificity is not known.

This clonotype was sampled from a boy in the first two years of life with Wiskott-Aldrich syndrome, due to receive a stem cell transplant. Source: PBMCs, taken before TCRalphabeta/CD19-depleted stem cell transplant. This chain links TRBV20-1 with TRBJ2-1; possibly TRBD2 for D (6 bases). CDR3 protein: CSADLALNSYNEQFF. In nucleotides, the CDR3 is TGCAGTGCTGACCTAGCGCTAAACTCCTACAATGAGCAGTTCTTC.